The 27 T cell receptor beta chains below were found in one sample sequenced in a study of tumor-infiltrating lymphocytes in localized non-small cell lung cancer (dated by TCRdb to the early 2020s). Libraries were prepared through the immunoSEQ multiplex PCR assay. In its TCRdb copy, this immuneACCESS table keeps in-frame sequences only and misses some clones. Where compared with another copy, unresolved V genes explain less than half of these, and the others have no known cause. The table for this sample lists around 17,000 clones; about 42% of them were counted only once. About a sixth of the sample is in the top ten clones. Material: lung tumor tissue. The origin of the receptors is a human donor with non-small cell lung cancer.

The chain uses TRBV6-5 and TRBJ2-2; D gene uncertain. Trimming removed 5 bases at V and 5 bases at J, with 15 bases between. Germline V gene lookup returns CDR1 MNHEY and CDR2 SVGAGI. This CDR3 region has 15 residues. The CDR3 DNA reads as TGTGCCAGCAGTCCACTTCATTTGTGGACCGGGGAGCTGTTTTTT. Encoded protein: CASSPLHLWTGELFF.

This clone was observed a handful of times. The chain uses TRBV30 and TRBJ1-2; D gene uncertain. Trimming took off 1 base at V and 8 bases at J, with 14 bases between the two ends. Germline V gene lookup returns CDR1 GTSNPN and CDR2 SVGIG (reference sequence). The CDR3 is 13 residues long. CDR3 in amino acids: CAWSAGIRGGYTF. The CDR3 DNA reads TGTGCCTGGAGTGCAGGAATACGGGGAGGCTACACCTTC.

This sequence joins TRBV30 and TRBJ1-4; D is possibly TRBD1 (6 bases). Deletions cut 3 bases from V and 5 bases from J, with 10 bases between. This CDR3 has 13 residues. Per the germline V gene, CDR1 is GTSNPN and CDR2 is SVGIG (reference sequence). DNA of the CDR3: TGTGCCTGGAGACAGGGAGAAAATGAAAAACTGTTTTTT. Its translation: CAWRQGENEKLFF.

In this sample, this clone is medium-sized. The chain has TRBV21-1 and TRBJ1-2; TRBD1 was called by the table and not checked on the DNA. TRBV21-1 is a documented pseudogene. The CDR3 is made up of 13 amino acids. This CDR3 reads CASSGGRGRGYTF. The CDR3 DNA is TGTGCCAGCAGCGGCGGCAGGGGGCGGGGCTACACCTTC.

The V call is TRBV19, the J call TRBJ2-1, with a tentative D call TRBD2 (5 bases). Deletions cut 5 bases from V and 3 bases from J, with 8 bases between. The CDR3 is made up of 13 amino acids. Per the germline V gene, CDR1 is LNHDA and CDR2 is SQIVND (reference sequence). CDR3 loop: CASSPGYYNEQFF. The CDR3 DNA sequence: TGTGCCAGTAGTCCGGGGTACTACAATGAGCAGTTCTTC.

This clone was recorded only once. The chain employs TRBV4-2 and TRBJ2-7; 7 bases align to TRBD1. V lost 4 bases to trimming and J lost 3 bases; unmatched junction nucleotides: 9. CDR3 size: 15 residues. Germline V gene data show CDR1 as LGHNA and CDR2 as YNFKEQ. This CDR3 is CASSPSDRTGYEQYF. CDR3 in DNA: TGTGCCAGCAGCCCGTCGGACAGGACGGGCTACGAGCAGTACTTC.

This clone has a count of ten or more. The genes are TRBV7-3 and TRBJ2-7; either TRBD1 or TRBD2 may fit D (6 bases each). The CDR3 covers 14 residues. The germline CDR1 and CDR2 sequences are SGHTA and FQGTGA. The V end was cut by 3 bases, the J end by 5 bases, with 14 bases between. This chain's CDR3 is CASSLGGAYNEQYF. As DNA, the CDR3 is TGTGCCAGCAGCTTGGGGGGCGCTTACAACGAGCAGTACTTC.

The chain couples TRBV19 to TRBJ2-3; 9 bases fit TRBD1. The V and J ends lost 9 bases and 0 bases, in that order; junction bases with no gene match: 7. Germline V gene sequence: CDR1 LNHDA, CDR2 SQIVND (reference sequence). CDR3 size: 15 residues. The CDR3 loop reads CASQDRGRSTDTQYF. The DNA for the CDR3 is TGTGCCAGCCAGGACAGGGGACGGAGCACAGATACGCAGTATTTT. Full variable domain (rest looked up from reference TRBV19 and TRBJ2-3): DGGITQSPKYLFRKEGQNVTLSCEQNLNHDAMYWYRQDPGQGLRLIYYSQIVNDFQKGDIAEGYSVSREKKESFPLTVTSAQKNPTAFYLCASQDRGRSTDTQYFGPGTRLTVL.

The chain couples TRBV7-3 to TRBJ1-5; a weak D match, TRBD1 (5 bases). This CDR3 has 17 residues. The germline V and J ends were trimmed by 5 bases and 2 bases, with 19 bases remaining between them. Germline V CDR1 and CDR2: SGHTA, FQGTGA. CDR3: CASSLVIRDNGNQPQHF. For the CDR3, the DNA is TGTGCCAGCAGCCTCGTGATCAGGGATAATGGCAATCAGCCCCAGCATTTT.

The chain recombines TRBV11-2 with TRBJ2-5; the match to TRBD2 covers 8 bases. Trimming removed 1 base from V and 5 bases from J; junction bases left unmatched: 12. The CDR3 length is 17 residues. Germline CDR1 is SGHAT and CDR2 is FQNNGV. CDR3 in amino acids: CASSLAHSGAGSETQYF. For the CDR3, the DNA is TGTGCCAGCAGCTTAGCACATAGCGGGGCAGGATCGGAGACCCAGTACTTC.

J is TRBJ1-2 and V is TRBV7-9, with D unclear. This CDR3 spans 13 amino acids. The germline CDR1 and CDR2 sequences are SEHNR and FQNEAQ (reference sequence). V was pared by 2 bases and J by 8 bases, with 12 bases between. CDR3: CASSLKALGGYTF. CDR3 in DNA: TGTGCCAGCAGCTTAAAGGCCCTCGGCGGCTACACCTTC.

The chain links TRBV30 to TRBJ2-1, with 16 bases that match TRBD2. Germline V gene lookup returns CDR1 GTSNPN and CDR2 SVGIG (reference sequence). The V and J ends lost 4 bases and 3 bases, in that order; junction bases with no gene match: 6. The CDR3 has 17 residues. This CDR3 reads CAWTGTSGGDLYNEQFF. CDR3 coding DNA: TGTGCCTGGACCGGGACTAGCGGGGGGGATCTCTACAATGAGCAGTTCTTC.

This sequence joins TRBV4-2 and TRBJ2-1; TRBD2 agrees at 11 bases. Losses at the gene ends were 1 base for V and 6 bases for J; bases not matched to a gene: 5. The CDR3 runs 16 residues. Germline CDR1 is LGHNA and CDR2 is YNFKEQ. The CDR3 sequence is CASSQVRGLAVNEQFF. CDR3 bases: TGTGCCAGCAGCCAAGTCAGGGGACTAGCGGTCAATGAGCAGTTCTTC.

The CDR3 loop is CASTGVGNAGSFF. The CDR3 coding sequence is TGTGCCAGCACCGGAGTAGGCAATGCGGGGTCGTTCTTC. J is TRBJ2-1 and V is TRBV6-5; D might be TRBD2 (6 bases). The CDR3 has 13 amino acids. Looked up from germline, CDR1 is MNHEY and CDR2 is SVGAGI. The V gene lost 7 bases and the J gene lost 15 bases, with 22 bases spanning the gap.

This clone was counted a few times. The V and J genes are TRBV28 and TRBJ2-7, with D possibly being TRBD1 (7 bases). The CDR3 totals 12 residues. Trimming took 4 bases from V and 6 from J, leaving 10 bases between them. Germline CDR1 is MDHEN and CDR2 is SYDVKM. CDR3 amino acids: CASSSEGAEQYF. The CDR3 nucleotides are TGTGCCAGCAGTTCGGAGGGGGCCGAGCAGTACTTC. Complete variable domain (other parts from reference TRBV28 and TRBJ2-7): DVKVTQSSRYLVKRTGEKVFLECVQDMDHENMFWYRQDPGLGLRLIYFSYDVKMKEKGDIPEGYSVSREKKERFSLILESASTNQTSMYLCASSSEGAEQYFGPGTRLTVT.

The genes are TRBV6-1 and TRBJ1-5, with D possibly being TRBD1 (6 bases). Germline CDR1 and CDR2: MNHNS and SASEGT. CDR3 length equals 15 residues. V was shortened by 6 bases and J by 6 bases, with 18 bases between the two germline ends. CDR3 bases: TGTGCCAGCAGGCCGGGGGCGCGGGTTATTCAGCCCCAGCATTTT. Protein: CASRPGARVIQPQHF.

This CDR3 reads CASSLGTALSYEQYF. The CDR3 nucleotides read TGTGCCAGCAGCCTAGGGACAGCCCTCTCCTACGAGCAGTACTTC. The chain couples TRBV5-4 to TRBJ2-7; 7 bases match TRBD1. The V and J ends lost 4 bases and 0 bases, in that order; junction bases with no gene match: 7. Germline CDR1 SGHNT, CDR2 YYREEE (reference sequence). The CDR3 is 15 residues long. Based on the CDR3 plus reference TRBV5-4 and TRBJ2-7, the full variable domain is ETGVTQSPTHLIKTRGQQVTLRCSSQSGHNTVSWYQQALGQGPQFIFQYYREEENGRGNFPPRFSGLQFPNYSSELNVNALELDDSALYLCASSLGTALSYEQYFGPGTRLTVT.

This clone was detected a few times. The chain joins TRBV15 to TRBJ1-4, with D possibly TRBD1 on 5 matching bases. CDR3 length: 15 residues. The V gene's germline CDR1 is LNHNV and CDR2 YYDKDF (reference sequence). V lost 0 bases to trimming and J lost 0 bases, with 5 bases between them. CDR3 in DNA: TGTGCCACCAGCAGAGACAGGGCAACTAATGAAAAACTGTTTTTT. Translated: CATSRDRATNEKLFF.

This clone was found a few times. J is TRBJ1-2 and V is TRBV11-2; a weak D match, TRBD1 (6 bases). This CDR3 has 13 residues. V lost 1 base and J lost 6, with 9 bases in between. Germline V CDR1 and CDR2: SGHAT, FQNNGV. The CDR3 DNA is TGTGCCAGCAGCTTAGGGACAGCCGATGGCTACACCTTC. As protein: CASSLGTADGYTF.

In its sample, this clone ranks as medium-sized (0.01 to 0.1%). The chain couples TRBV6-1 to TRBJ1-2; a possible D gene is TRBD1 (6 bases). The ends were cut back, 5 bases at V and 8 bases at J, with 18 bases in the middle. The CDR3 totals 14 residues. Germline CDR1 and CDR2: MNHNS and SASEGT. CDR3 residues: CASSYGQTYSGYTF. The CDR3 region has the DNA TGTGCCAGCAGTTATGGACAGACCTATTCCGGCTACACCTTC.

This rearrangement joins TRBV7-9 to TRBJ2-5, with D perhaps TRBD2 (6 bases). Germline V gives CDR1 SEHNR, CDR2 FQNEAQ (reference sequence). The germline V and J ends were trimmed by 5 bases and 3 bases, with 16 bases remaining between them. CDR3 length: 15 residues. The CDR3 sequence is CASSPRGGEEETQYF. CDR3 bases: TGTGCCAGCAGCCCTCGGGGAGGAGAGGAAGAGACCCAGTACTTC.

This clone was seen more than once but under ten times. V usage is TRBV28 and J usage is TRBJ2-3; 12 bases fit TRBD2. The CDR3 contains 16 residues. V was clipped by 6 bases and J by 2 bases; unmatched bases: 6. Germline V lookup: CDR1 MDHEN, CDR2 SYDVKM. The CDR3 is CASSYTSGGTTDTQYF. In nucleotides, the CDR3 is TGTGCCAGCAGCTACACTAGCGGGGGGACCACAGATACGCAGTATTTT.

The genes are TRBV6-4 and TRBJ1-5; tentative D call: TRBD1 (5 bases). The CDR3 sequence is 12 residues long. Trimming shortened V by 8 bases and J by 0 bases, and 5 bases separated the two germline ends. CDR1 is MRHNA, CDR2 SNTAGT, per germline. CDR3 nucleotide sequence: TGTGCCAGCGGGGGTAGCAATCAGCCCCAGCATTTT. As protein: CASGGSNQPQHF.

The chain recombines TRBV18 with TRBJ2-3, with D maybe TRBD1 (5 bases). Between the trimmed V and J ends, which lost 4 bases and 5 bases, there was a span of 10 bases. The CDR3 loop spans 13 amino acids. Germline CDR1 reads KGHSH; CDR2 reads LQKENI. CDR3 sequence reads: CASSQGHGDTQYF. CDR3 in DNA: TGTGCCAGCTCACAGGGGCATGGAGATACGCAGTATTTT.

The rearrangement uses TRBV11-3 and TRBJ1-1; D is unclear. The CDR3 sequence is 13 residues long. V lost 3 bases to trimming and J lost 5 bases, with 10 bases between them. Germline assignment: CDR1 SGHNT and CDR2 YENEEA. CDR3 nucleotides: TGTGCCAGCAGCTTCGAACGGGGTACTGAAGCTTTCTTT. Translation gives CASSFERGTEAFF.

The chain has TRBV30 and TRBJ2-2, with D perhaps matching TRBD1 (5 bases). V was trimmed by 3 bases and J by 1 base, leaving 9 bases between them. Germline V lookup: CDR1 GTSNPN, CDR2 SVGIG (reference sequence). This CDR3 region has 14 residues. The CDR3, as DNA: TGTGCCTGGAGGCGGACACGGAACACCGGGGAGCTGTTTTTT. This sequence encodes CAWRRTRNTGELFF.

CDR3 DNA: TGTGCCAGCAGTCCCGTTGGAGGGGCCAACGTCCTGACTTTC. Residues: CASSPVGGANVLTF. V is TRBV7-2 and J is TRBJ2-6; no reliable D call. The V end lost 6 bases, the J end lost 4 bases, and 10 bases lay between the germline ends. The CDR3 runs to 14 residues. Germline assignment: CDR1 SGHTA and CDR2 FQGNSA.